The clone carrying this T cell receptor beta chain appeared a few times. What it recognizes is unknown. The data derive from a study of blood T cells in healthy people across ages. Study findings and constraints: Lack of knowledge of donor CMV status possibly confounded expanded clonotype changes.

Germline V gene lookup returns CDR1 SEHNR and CDR2 FQNEAQ (reference sequence). This CDR3 is 17 amino acids long. Trimming at V came to 1 base and at J to 4 bases, leaving 9 bases not matched to a gene. Combining a sample-barcoded 5' primer with a J-beta primer mix, a second PCR ran for roughly 7 to 11 cycles. TCRdb itself ran the 5' RACE reads through MiXCR, one entry per CDR3 protein. The table has around 500,000 distinct CDR3 sequences, roughly 48% seen once. Researchers isolated at least 6 million PBMCs per sample. This clonotype was obtained from a man older than 75 in good health. V is TRBV7-9 and J is TRBJ2-1; 8 positions match TRBD1. Sequenced material: blood. This CDR3 is CASSLETGVLTYNEQFF. The CDR3 bases are TGTGCCAGCAGCTTAGAGACAGGGGTCTTAACTTACAATGAGCAGTTCTTC. Full variable domain (rest looked up from reference TRBV7-9 and TRBJ2-1): DTGVSQNPRHKITKRGQNVTFRCDPISEHNRLYWYRQTLGQGPEFLTYFQNEAQLEKSRLLSDRFSAERPKGSFSTLEIQRTEQGDSAMYLCASSLETGVLTYNEQFFGPGTRLTVL.